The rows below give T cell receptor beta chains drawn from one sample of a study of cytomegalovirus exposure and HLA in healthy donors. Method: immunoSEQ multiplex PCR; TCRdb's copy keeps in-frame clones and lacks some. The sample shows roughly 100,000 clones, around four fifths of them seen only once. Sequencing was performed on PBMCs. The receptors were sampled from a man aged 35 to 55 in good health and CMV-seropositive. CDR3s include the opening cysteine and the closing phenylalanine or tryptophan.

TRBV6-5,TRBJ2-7,CASSYSPLAGGYEQYF
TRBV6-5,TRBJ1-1,CASRTPDRVTEAFF
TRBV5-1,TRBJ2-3,CASSPPRRGSTDTQYF
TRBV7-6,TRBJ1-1,CASSLADRASEAFF
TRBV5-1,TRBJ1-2,CASALSGDRANYGYTF
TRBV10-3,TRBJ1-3,CAISETDRADTIYF
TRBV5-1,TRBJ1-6,CASSLVGTGSSPLHF
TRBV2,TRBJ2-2,CASRLGQADTGELFF
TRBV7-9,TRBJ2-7,CASSTRQGATYEQYF
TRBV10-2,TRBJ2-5,CATSFGTSGLVETQYF
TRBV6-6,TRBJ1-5,CASSTDDRAGNQPQHF
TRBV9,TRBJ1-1,CASSDGTGDTEAFF
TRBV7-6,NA,CASSLDLAGYEQYF
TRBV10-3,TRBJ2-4,CAISESLAGGTAGIQYF
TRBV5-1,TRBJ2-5,CASSFAGGYQETQYF
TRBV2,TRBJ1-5,CASNPGQSNQPQHF
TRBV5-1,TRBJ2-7,CASSLSAVASEQYF
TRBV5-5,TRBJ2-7,CASSFRLAGDGADEQYF
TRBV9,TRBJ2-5,CASSLDRAQETQYF
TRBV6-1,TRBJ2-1,CASTPATVYNEQFF
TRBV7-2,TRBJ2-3,CASSDGLAGGRDTQYF
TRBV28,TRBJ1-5,CASAGFSNQPQHF
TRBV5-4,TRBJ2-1,CASSLGTSGNNEQFF
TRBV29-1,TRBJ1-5,CSVTTGEGNQPQHF
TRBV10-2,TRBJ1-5,CASSWGQDSNQPQHF
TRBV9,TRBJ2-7,CASSTGGLAHEQYF
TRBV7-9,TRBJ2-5,CASSFSAGVQETQYF
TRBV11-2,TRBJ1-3,CASSLEPRQNPSGNTIYF
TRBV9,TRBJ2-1,CASSVRSPGEQFF
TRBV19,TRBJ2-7,CASSINAGYEQYF
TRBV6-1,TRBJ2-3,CASSVSSGTLTDTQYF
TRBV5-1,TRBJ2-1,CASSLSSLDEQFF
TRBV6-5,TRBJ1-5,CASSIGTELNQPQHF
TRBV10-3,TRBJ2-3,CATQGGRGTDTQYF
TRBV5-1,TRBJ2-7,CASNFDRGYEQYF
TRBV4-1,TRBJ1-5,CASSQVDLVSNQPQHF
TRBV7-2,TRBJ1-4,CASSKDGGAYVEKLFF
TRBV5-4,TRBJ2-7,CASSLGGQGAEQYF
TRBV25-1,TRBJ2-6,CASRSSRSGANVLTF
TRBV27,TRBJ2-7,CATGTGGYEQYF
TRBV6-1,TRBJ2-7,CASMEGSGMINEQYF
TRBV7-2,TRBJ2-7,CASSLGLANYEQYF
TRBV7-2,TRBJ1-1,CASSLVPVSRVRTEAFF
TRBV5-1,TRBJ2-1,CASSLDESSYNEQFF
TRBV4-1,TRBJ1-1,CASSQDEGENTEAFF
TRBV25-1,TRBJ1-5,CASSDPTGAGQPQHF
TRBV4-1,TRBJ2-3,CASSPRAATSTDTQYF
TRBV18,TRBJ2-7,CASSQRQGAVRSYEQYF
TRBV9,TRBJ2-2,CASSRVQVRSSGELFF
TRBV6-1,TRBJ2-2,CASRTGETGELFF
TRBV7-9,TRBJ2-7,CASSLGWTSVSYEQYF
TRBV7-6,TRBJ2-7,CASSLQGMYEQYF
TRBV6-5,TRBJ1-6,CASSVRGTDSPLHF
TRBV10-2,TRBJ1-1,CASSRTGEGRSMNTEAFF
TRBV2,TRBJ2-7,CASRPTSGTTYEQYF
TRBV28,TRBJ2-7,CASSFTTYEQYF
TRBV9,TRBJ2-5,CASSPRGRGGPQETQYF
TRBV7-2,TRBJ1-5,CASSRDSRNQPQHF
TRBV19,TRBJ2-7,CASSTGQGLNEQYF
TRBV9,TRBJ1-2,CASSSGQFYGYTF